Listed here are 15 T cell receptor beta chains from one sample, sequenced in a study of T cell changes during pregnancy in multiple sclerosis. Method: immunoSEQ multiplex PCR; TCRdb's copy keeps in-frame clones and lacks some. The sample includes 36,000 or so clones, approximately 92% of them seen just once. Sample: PBMCs (not recorded whether the cells were cultured). These receptors all stem from a female donor with multiple sclerosis, enrolled in a pregnancy study.

This clone was seen a single time. The chain combines TRBV7-9 with TRBJ2-3, with 9 bases aligning to TRBD1. From germline, CDR1 is SEHNR and CDR2 FQNEAQ (reference sequence). CDR3 length: 18 residues. V trimming: 3 bases; J trimming: 1 base; junction bases outside the gene matches: 11. CDR3 loop: CASSFRTGAWRGTDTQYF. In nucleotides, the CDR3 is TGTGCCAGCAGCTTTAGGACAGGGGCATGGAGGGGCACAGATACGCAGTATTTT. The whole variable domain, remainder taken from reference TRBV7-9 and TRBJ2-3, is DTGVSQNPRHKITKRGQNVTFRCDPISEHNRLYWYRQTLGQGPEFLTYFQNEAQLEKSRLLSDRFSAERPKGSFSTLEIQRTEQGDSAMYLCASSFRTGAWRGTDTQYFGPGTRLTVL.

The J gene is TRBJ2-7, the V gene TRBV2; D is possibly TRBD1 (6 bases). CDR3 length: 15 amino acids. V lost 5 bases and J lost 2, with 16 bases in between. The germline V gene encodes CDR1 SNHLY and CDR2 FYNNEI. The CDR3: CASSNTGLLPYEQYF. CDR3 in DNA: TGTGCCAGCAGTAATACAGGGCTGCTTCCCTACGAGCAGTACTTC.

This sequence joins TRBV28 and TRBJ2-7; TRBD2 might be the D (6 bases). V gave up 2 bases and J gave up 2 bases, with 10 bases separating them. From germline, CDR1 is MDHEN and CDR2 SYDVKM. The CDR3 extends over 14 amino acids. CDR3 amino acids: CASSLPGLAYEQYF. The CDR3 DNA follows: TGTGCCAGCAGTTTACCGGGACTCGCCTACGAGCAGTACTTC.

The genes are TRBV10-2 and TRBJ2-1; 8 bases fit TRBD2. The CDR3 covers 17 residues. The V segment lost 6 bases and the J segment 5 bases; nucleotides outside the gene matches: 15. Germline V gene data show CDR1 as WSHSY and CDR2 as SAAADI. The CDR3 nucleotides read TGCGCCAGCAGGAGATCGCTAGCGGGTAGGGGCGACAATGAGCAGTTCTTC. This sequence encodes CASRRSLAGRGDNEQFF.

The table lists this clone with a count of one. This rearrangement joins TRBV28 to TRBJ2-7; TRBD1 aligns across 7 bases. Trimming took 5 bases from V and 3 from J; bases not matched to a gene: 7. Germline V gives CDR1 MDHEN, CDR2 SYDVKM. The CDR3 is 14 amino acids. CDR3 loop: CASSTGTVIYEQYF. DNA of the CDR3: TGTGCCAGCAGTACCGGGACAGTGATCTACGAGCAGTACTTC.

This clone appeared once. This rearrangement joins TRBV19 to TRBJ2-7, with TRBD2 matching over 9 bases. The CDR3 totals 16 residues. After removal of 3 bases from V and 5 bases from J, the junction contained 11 bases not matched to a gene. Germline values: CDR1 LNHDA, CDR2 SQIVND (reference sequence). CDR3 sequence (DNA): TGTGCCAGTAGTATTGACGGTAGCGGGAGTCCCAACGAGCAGTACTTC. Its translation: CASSIDGSGSPNEQYF.

This sequence joins TRBV5-1 and TRBJ2-7; either TRBD1 or TRBD2 may fit D (6 bases each). CDR3 length: 17 amino acids. The germline CDR1 and CDR2 sequences are SGHRS and YFSETQ. With 1 base removed from V and 0 bases from J, the gap between germline ends came to 17 bases. CDR3 sequence: CASSLSGATGSSYEQYF. DNA for the CDR3: TGCGCCAGCAGCTTGTCGGGGGCAACTGGAAGCTCCTACGAGCAGTACTTC.

CDR3 nucleotides: TGTGCCAGCAGTCCCACAGGGAGGAACTCCTACGAGCAGTACTTC. It codes for CASSPTGRNSYEQYF. The rearrangement links TRBV28 to TRBJ2-7; D may match TRBD1 or TRBD2 (6 bases each). V was clipped by 5 bases and J by 0 bases, with 14 bases between them. The germline V gene encodes CDR1 MDHEN and CDR2 SYDVKM. CDR3 length equals 15 residues.

The chain couples TRBV7-9 to TRBJ1-1; 7 nucleotides match TRBD1. The CDR3 totals 15 residues. Trimming removed 5 bases from V and 3 bases from J; junction bases left unmatched: 9. Germline loops: CDR1 SEHNR, CDR2 FQNEAQ (reference sequence). As DNA, the CDR3 is TGTGCCAGCAGCCCCCGAGGAGGGGGCTACACTGAAGCTTTCTTT. Its protein is CASSPRGGGYTEAFF.

J is TRBJ1-5 and V is TRBV19; TRBD1 agrees at 9 bases. Trimming took 5 bases from V and 4 from J; bases not matched to a gene: 6. The CDR3 has 15 residues. Germline V lookup: CDR1 LNHDA, CDR2 SQIVND (reference sequence). The CDR3 nucleotides read TGTGCCAGTAGTCCCACAGGGGGCTGGAATCAGCCCCAGCATTTT. This codes for CASSPTGGWNQPQHF.

This clone occurred once. The chain combines TRBV19 with TRBJ2-1; a weak D match, TRBD1 (6 bases). From germline, CDR1 is LNHDA and CDR2 SQIVND (reference sequence). The CDR3 totals 18 residues. Trimming stripped 2 bases from V and 6 bases from J, with 23 bases between. CDR3 in DNA: TGTGCCAGTAGTATAAGATCGGGTCAGGGGCTCGGGTCCAATGAGCAGTTCTTC. Protein: CASSIRSGQGLGSNEQFF. Full variable domain (rest looked up from reference TRBV19 and TRBJ2-1): DGGITQSPKYLFRKEGQNVTLSCEQNLNHDAMYWYRQDPGQGLRLIYYSQIVNDFQKGDIAEGYSVSREKKESFPLTVTSAQKNPTAFYLCASSIRSGQGLGSNEQFFGPGTRLTVL.

The chain uses TRBV4-3 and TRBJ2-2; TRBD2 agrees at 10 bases. The CDR3 is 17 residues long. Per the germline V gene, CDR1 is LGHNA and CDR2 is YSLEER. J lost 6 bases, V lost 0 bases, and 7 bases had no gene match. In DNA form, the CDR3 reads TGCGCCAGCAGCCAAGATCTAGCGGGAGTTGGTGCCGGGGAGCTGTTTTTT. Protein: CASSQDLAGVGAGELFF.

The rearrangement links TRBV28 to TRBJ2-7, with 15 bases that match TRBD2. This CDR3 is built from 16 residues. Germline V lookup: CDR1 MDHEN, CDR2 SYDVKM. V dropped 4 bases and J dropped 5; count of bases not matched to a gene: 6. The DNA of the CDR3 is TGTGCCAGCAGTTCCTCAGGGACTAGCGGGAGGCACGAGCAGTACTTC. Translation: CASSSSGTSGRHEQYF.

J is TRBJ2-5 and V is TRBV18, with 7 bases aligning to TRBD2. Losses at the gene ends were 3 bases for V and 2 bases for J; bases not matched to a gene: 6. The V gene's germline CDR1 is KGHSH and CDR2 LQKENI. The CDR3 runs to 15 residues. The CDR3 DNA sequence: TGTGCCAGCTCACCCCCCCTAGCGGTACAAGAGACCCAGTACTTC. This gives the protein CASSPPLAVQETQYF.

CDR3 nucleotides: TGTGCCATTGGGGACGGGGGGATTCAGTACTTC. Its translation: CAIGDGGIQYF. V gene TRBV10-3 combines with J gene TRBJ2-4; 7 bases line up with TRBD2. V trimming: 9 bases; J trimming: 10 bases; junction bases outside the gene matches: 6. The germline V gene has CDR1 ENHRY and CDR2 SYGVKD. The CDR3 is 11 residues long.